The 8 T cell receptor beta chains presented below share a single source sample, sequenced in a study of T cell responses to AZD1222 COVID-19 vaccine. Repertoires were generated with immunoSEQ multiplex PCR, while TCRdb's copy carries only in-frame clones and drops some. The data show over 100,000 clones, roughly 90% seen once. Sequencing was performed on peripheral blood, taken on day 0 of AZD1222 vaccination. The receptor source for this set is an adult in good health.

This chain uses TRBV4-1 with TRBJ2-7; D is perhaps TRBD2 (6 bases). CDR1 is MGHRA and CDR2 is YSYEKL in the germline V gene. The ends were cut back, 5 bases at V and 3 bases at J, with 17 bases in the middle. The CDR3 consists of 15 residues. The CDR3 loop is CASSYRRGTFYEQYF. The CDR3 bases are TGCGCCAGCAGCTACCGGCGGGGAACCTTCTACGAGCAGTACTTC.

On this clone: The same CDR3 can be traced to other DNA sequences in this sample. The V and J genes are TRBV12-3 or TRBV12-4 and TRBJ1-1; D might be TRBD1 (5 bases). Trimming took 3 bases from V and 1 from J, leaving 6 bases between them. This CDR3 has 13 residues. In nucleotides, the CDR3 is TGTGCCAGCAGTTTTGGGGGGAACACTGAAGCTTTCTTT. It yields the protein CASSFGGNTEAFF.

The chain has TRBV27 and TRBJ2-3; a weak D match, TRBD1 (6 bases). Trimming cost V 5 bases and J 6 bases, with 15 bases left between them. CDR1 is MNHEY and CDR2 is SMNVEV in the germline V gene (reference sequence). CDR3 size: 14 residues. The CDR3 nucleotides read TGTGCCAGCAGTCCCCTACAGGGATCGGATACGCAGTATTTT. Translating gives CASSPLQGSDTQYF.

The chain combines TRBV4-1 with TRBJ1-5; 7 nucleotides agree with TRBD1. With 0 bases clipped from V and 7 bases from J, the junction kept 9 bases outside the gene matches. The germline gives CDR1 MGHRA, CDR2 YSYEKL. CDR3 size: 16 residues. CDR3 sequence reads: CASSQDGAGGYQPQHF. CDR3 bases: TGCGCCAGCAGCCAAGATGGCGCAGGGGGGTACCAGCCCCAGCATTTT.

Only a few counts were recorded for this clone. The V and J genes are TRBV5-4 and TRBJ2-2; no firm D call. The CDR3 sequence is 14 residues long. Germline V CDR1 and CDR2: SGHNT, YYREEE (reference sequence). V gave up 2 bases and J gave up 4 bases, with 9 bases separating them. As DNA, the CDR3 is TGTGCCAGCAGCTTACGAGGAATCACCGGGGAGCTGTTTTTT. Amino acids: CASSLRGITGELFF.

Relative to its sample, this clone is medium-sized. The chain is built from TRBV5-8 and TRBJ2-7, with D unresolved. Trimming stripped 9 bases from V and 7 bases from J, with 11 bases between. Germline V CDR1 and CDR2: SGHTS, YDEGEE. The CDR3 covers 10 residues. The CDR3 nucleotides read TGTGCCACAGAATTCGGGGAGCAGTACTTC. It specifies CATEFGEQYF.

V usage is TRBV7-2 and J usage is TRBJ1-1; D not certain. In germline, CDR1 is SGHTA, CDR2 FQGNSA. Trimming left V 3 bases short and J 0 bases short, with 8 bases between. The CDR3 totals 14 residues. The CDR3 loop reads CASSFGAVNTEAFF. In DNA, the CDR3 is TGTGCCAGCAGCTTTGGCGCCGTGAACACTGAAGCTTTCTTT.

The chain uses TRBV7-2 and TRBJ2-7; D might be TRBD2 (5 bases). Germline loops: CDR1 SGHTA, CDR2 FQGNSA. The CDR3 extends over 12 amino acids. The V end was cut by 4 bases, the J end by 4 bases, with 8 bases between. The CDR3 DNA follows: TGTGCCAGCAGCTCGGACTTGTACGAGCAGTACTTC. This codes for CASSSDLYEQYF. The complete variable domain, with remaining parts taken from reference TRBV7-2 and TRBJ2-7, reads GAGVSQSPSNKVTEKGKDVELRCDPISGHTALYWYRQSLGQGLEFLIYFQGNSAPDKSGLPSDRFSAERTGGSVSTLTIQRTQQEDSAVYLCASSSDLYEQYFGPGTRLTVT.